This T cell receptor beta chain appears in the sequencing data of a study of blood T cell repertoires in COVID-19. Study summary: Sites across the United States, Italy and Spain contributed samples from acute and convalescent COVID-19. T cells, B-cell-depleted T cells, or PBMCs supplied cDNA or gDNA.

Authors' analysis steps: Researchers report that nucleated cell counts were estimated from reference gene primer amplification. Sequenced by immunoSEQ multiplex PCR; TCRdb stores in-frame clones only, minus some. Clone size and the V and J calls come from that table; the DNA yielded D and trimming. The sample holds about 220,000 clones, 80% seen once. With 2 bases removed from V and 0 bases from J, the gap between germline ends came to 8 bases. Germline loops: CDR1 SGHNT, CDR2 YYREEE (reference sequence). The CDR3 sequence is 15 residues long. Sequencing was performed on peripheral blood. This sequence originates from a human donor in a cohort sampled during active COVID-19. The J gene is TRBJ2-2, the V gene TRBV5-4, with a possible D match to TRBD2 (5 bases). CDR3 amino acids: CASSFVGANTGELFF. CDR3 sequence (DNA): TGTGCCAGCAGCTTTGTCGGGGCGAACACCGGGGAGCTGTTTTTT.